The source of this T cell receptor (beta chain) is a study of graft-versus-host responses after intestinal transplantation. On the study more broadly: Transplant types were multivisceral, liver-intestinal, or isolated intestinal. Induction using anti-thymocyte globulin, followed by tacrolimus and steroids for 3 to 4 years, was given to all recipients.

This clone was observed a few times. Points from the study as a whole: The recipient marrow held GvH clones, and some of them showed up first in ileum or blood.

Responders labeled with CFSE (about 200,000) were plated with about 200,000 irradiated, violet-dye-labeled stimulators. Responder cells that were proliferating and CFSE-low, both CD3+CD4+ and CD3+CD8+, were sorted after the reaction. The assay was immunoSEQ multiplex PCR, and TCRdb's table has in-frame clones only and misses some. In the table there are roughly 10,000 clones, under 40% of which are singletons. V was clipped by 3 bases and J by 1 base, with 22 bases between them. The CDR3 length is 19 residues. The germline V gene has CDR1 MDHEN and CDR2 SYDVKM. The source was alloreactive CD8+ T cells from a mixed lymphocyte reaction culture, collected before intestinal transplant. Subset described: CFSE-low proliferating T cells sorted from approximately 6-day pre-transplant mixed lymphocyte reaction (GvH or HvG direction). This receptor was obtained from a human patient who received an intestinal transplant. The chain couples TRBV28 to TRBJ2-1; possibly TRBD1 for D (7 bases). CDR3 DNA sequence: TGTGCCAGCAGTTTCCGGCAGGGGGACAAACTAGCATCCTACAATGAGCAGTTCTTC. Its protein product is CASSFRQGDKLASYNEQFF.